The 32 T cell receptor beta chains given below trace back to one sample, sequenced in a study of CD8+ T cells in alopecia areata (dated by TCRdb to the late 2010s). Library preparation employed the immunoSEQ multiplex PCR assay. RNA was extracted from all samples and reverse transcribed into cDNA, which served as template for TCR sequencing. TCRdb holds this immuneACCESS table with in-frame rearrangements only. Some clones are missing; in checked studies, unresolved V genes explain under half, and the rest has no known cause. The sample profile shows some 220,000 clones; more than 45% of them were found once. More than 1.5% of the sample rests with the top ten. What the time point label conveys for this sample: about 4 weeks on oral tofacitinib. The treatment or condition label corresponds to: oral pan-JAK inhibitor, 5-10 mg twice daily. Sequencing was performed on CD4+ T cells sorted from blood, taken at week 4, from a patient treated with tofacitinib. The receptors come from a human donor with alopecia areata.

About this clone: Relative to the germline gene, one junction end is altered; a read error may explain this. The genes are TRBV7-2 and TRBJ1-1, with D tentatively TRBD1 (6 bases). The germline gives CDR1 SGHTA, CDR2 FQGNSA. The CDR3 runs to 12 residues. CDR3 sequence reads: CASSETRGSRVF. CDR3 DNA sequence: TGTGCCAGCAGCGAGACCAGGGGTTCCCGGGTCTTT. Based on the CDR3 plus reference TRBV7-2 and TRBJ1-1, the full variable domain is GAGVSQSPSNKVTEKGKDVELRCDPISGHTALYWYRQSLGQGLEFLIYFQGNSAPDKSGLPSDRFSAERTGGSVSTLTIQRTQQEDSAVYLCASSETRGSRVFGQGTRLTVV.

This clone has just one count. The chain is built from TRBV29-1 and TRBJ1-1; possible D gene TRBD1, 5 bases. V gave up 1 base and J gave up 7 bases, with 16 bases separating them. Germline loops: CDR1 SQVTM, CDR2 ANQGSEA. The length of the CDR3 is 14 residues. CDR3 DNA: TGCAGCGTTGAAGGGCTCAGGGTTTTCGGTGAAGCTTTCTTT. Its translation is CSVEGLRVFGEAFF.

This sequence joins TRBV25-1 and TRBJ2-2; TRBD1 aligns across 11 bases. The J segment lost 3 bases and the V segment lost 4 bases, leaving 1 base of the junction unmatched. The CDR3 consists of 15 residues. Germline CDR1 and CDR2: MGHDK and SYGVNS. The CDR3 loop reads CASSGGQGDTGELFF. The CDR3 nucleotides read TGTGCCAGCAGTGGGGGACAGGGGGACACCGGGGAGCTGTTTTTT.

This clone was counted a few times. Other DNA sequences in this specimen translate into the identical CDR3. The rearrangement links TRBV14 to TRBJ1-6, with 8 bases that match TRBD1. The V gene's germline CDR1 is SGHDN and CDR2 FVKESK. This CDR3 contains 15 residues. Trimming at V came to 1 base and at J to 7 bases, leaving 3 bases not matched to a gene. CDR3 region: CASSQGGTGNSPLHF. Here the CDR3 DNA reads TGTGCCAGCAGCCAAGGGGGGACAGGAAATTCACCCCTCCACTTT.

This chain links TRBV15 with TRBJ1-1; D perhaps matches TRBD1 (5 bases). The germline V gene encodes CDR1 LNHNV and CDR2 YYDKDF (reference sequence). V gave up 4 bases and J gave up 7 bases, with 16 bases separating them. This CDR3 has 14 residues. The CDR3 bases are TGTGCCACCAGCACCATAGGGAGACAGCGTGAAGCTTTCTTT. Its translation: CATSTIGRQREAFF.

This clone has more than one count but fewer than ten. The CDR3 loop is CASSLNGFRDEQFF. As DNA, the CDR3 is TGCGCCAGCAGCTTGAACGGCTTTAGGGATGAGCAGTTCTTC. The chain employs TRBV5-1 and TRBJ2-1; D is undetermined. With 1 base removed from V and 8 bases from J, the gap between germline ends came to 13 bases. The CDR3 totals 14 residues. Germline V CDR1 and CDR2: SGHRS, YFSETQ.

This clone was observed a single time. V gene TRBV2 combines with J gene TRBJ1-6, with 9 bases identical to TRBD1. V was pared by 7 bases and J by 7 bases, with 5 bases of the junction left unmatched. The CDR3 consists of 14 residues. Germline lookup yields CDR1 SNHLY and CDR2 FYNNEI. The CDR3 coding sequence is TGTGCCAGCACGGGGGACAGGGAGAATTCACCCCTCCACTTT. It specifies CASTGDRENSPLHF.

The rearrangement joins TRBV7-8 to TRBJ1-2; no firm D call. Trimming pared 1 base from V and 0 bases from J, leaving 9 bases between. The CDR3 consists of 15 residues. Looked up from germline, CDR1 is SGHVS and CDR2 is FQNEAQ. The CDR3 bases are TGTGCCAGCAGCTTAGATGGGCCTGCTAACTATGGCTACACCTTC. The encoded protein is CASSLDGPANYGYTF.

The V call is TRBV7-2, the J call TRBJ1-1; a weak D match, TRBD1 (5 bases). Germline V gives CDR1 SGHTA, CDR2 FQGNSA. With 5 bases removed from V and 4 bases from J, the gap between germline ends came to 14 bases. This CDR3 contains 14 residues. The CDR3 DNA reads TGTGCCAGCAGCCCGCTGGTGGGGGTCACTGAAGCTTTCTTT. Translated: CASSPLVGVTEAFF.

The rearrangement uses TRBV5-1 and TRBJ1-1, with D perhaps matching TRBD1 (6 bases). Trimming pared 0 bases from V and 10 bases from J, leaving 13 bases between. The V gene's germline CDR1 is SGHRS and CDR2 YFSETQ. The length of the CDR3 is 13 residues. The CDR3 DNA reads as TGCGCCAGCAGCTTGGGTACAGGGTTAGTAGCTTTCTTT. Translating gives CASSLGTGLVAFF.

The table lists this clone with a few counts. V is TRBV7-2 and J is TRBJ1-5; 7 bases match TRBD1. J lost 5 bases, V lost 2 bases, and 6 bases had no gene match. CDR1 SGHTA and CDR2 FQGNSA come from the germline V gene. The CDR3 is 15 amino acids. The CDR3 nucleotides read TGTGCCAGCAGCTTATACAGGGGATCAGATCAGCCCCAGCATTTT. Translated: CASSLYRGSDQPQHF.

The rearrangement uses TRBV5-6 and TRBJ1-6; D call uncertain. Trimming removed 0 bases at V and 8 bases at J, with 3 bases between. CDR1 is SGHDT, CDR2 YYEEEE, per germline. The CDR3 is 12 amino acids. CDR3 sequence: CASSLGYSPLHF. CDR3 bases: TGTGCCAGCAGCTTGGGGTATTCACCCCTCCACTTT. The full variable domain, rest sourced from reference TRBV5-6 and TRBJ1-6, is DAGVTQSPTHLIKTRGQQVTLRCSPKSGHDTVSWYQQALGQGPQFIFQYYEEEERQRGNFPDRFSGHQFPNYSSELNVNALLLGDSALYLCASSLGYSPLHFGNGTRLTVT.

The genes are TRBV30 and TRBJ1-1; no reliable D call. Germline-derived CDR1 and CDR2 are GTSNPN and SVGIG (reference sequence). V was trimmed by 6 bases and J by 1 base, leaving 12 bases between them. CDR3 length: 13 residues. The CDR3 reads CACRRGGNTEAFF. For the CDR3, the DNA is TGTGCCTGTCGGCGGGGTGGGAACACTGAAGCTTTCTTT.

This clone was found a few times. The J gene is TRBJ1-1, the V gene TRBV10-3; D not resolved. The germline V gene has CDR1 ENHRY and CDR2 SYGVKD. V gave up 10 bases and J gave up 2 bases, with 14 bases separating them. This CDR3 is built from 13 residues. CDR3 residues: CATLEGGNTEAFF. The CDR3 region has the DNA TGTGCCACCCTCGAAGGCGGTAACACTGAAGCTTTCTTT.

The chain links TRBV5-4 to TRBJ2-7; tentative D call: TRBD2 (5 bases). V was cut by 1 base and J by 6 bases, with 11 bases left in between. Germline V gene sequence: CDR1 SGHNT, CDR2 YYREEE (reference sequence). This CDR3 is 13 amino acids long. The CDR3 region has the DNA TGTGCCAGCAGCTTGTCCGTCGAGGGCGAGCAGTACTTC. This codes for CASSLSVEGEQYF.

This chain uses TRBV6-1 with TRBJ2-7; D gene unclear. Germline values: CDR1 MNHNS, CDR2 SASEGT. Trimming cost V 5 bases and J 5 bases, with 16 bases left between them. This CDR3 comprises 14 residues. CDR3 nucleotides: TGTGCCAGCAGTAATTGGGCCGATCCAGACGAGCAGTACTTC. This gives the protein CASSNWADPDEQYF.

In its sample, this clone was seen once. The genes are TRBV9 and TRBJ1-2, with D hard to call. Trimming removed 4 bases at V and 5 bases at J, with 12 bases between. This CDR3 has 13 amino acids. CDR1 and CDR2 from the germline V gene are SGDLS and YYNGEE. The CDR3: CASSSGNQYGYTF. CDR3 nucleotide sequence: TGTGCCAGCAGCAGCGGGAATCAGTATGGCTACACCTTC.

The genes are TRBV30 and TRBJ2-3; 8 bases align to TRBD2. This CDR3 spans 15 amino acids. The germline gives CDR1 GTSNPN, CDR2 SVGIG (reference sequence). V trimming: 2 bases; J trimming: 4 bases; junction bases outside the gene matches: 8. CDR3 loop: CAWSPRGGRADTQYF. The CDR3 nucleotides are TGTGCCTGGAGTCCACGGGGGGGGCGCGCAGATACGCAGTATTTT.

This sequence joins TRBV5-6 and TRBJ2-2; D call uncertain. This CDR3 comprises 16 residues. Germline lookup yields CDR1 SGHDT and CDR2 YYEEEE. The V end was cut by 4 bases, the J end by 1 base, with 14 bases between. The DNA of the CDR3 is TGTGCCAGCAGCCTTCGGGCCCTGCGGAACACCGGGGAGCTGTTTTTT. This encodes CASSLRALRNTGELFF.

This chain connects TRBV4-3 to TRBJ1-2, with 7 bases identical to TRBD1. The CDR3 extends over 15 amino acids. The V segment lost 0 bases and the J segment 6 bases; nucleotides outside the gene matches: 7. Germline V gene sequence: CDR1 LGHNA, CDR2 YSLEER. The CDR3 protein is CASSQDHRGTNGYTF. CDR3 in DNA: TGCGCCAGCAGCCAAGACCACAGGGGTACAAATGGCTACACCTTC.

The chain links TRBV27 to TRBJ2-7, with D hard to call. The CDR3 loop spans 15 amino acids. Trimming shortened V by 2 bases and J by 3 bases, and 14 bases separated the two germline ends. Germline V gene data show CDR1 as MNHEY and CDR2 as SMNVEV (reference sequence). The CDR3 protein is CASSLGLGMHYEQYF. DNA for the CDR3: TGTGCCAGCAGTTTAGGGCTGGGGATGCACTACGAGCAGTACTTC.

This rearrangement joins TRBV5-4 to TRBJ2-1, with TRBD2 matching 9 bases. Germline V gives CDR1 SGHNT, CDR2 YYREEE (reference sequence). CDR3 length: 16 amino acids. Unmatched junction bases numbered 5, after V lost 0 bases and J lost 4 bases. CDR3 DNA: TGTGCCAGCAGCTTGGGTAGCGGGGGCACATACAATGAGCAGTTCTTC. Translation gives CASSLGSGGTYNEQFF. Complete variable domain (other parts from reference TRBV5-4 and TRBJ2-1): ETGVTQSPTHLIKTRGQQVTLRCSSQSGHNTVSWYQQALGQGPQFIFQYYREEENGRGNFPPRFSGLQFPNYSSELNVNALELDDSALYLCASSLGSGGTYNEQFFGPGTRLTVL.

CDR3 sequence (DNA): TGTGCCAGCAGCACGGCCGGGGGGACCCAGTACTTC. Translating it yields CASSTAGGTQYF. The V call is TRBV7-7, the J call TRBJ2-5; D perhaps matches TRBD2 (6 bases). There are 12 residues in the CDR3. The V gene's germline CDR1 is SSHAT and CDR2 FNYEAQ (reference sequence). V was pared by 5 bases and J by 7 bases, with 11 bases between. The variable domain in full, with the rest retrieved from reference TRBV7-7 and TRBJ2-5, is GAGVSQSPRYKVTKRGQDVTLRCDPISSHATLYWYQQALGQGPEFLTYFNYEAQPDKSGLPSDRFSAERPEGSISTLTIQRTEQRDSAMYRCASSTAGGTQYFGPGTRLLVL.

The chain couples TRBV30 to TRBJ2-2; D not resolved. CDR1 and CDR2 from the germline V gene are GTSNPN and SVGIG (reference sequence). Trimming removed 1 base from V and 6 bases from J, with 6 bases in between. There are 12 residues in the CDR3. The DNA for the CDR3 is TGTGCCTGGAGTGGGGCCTCCGGGGAGCTGTTTTTT. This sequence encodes CAWSGASGELFF.

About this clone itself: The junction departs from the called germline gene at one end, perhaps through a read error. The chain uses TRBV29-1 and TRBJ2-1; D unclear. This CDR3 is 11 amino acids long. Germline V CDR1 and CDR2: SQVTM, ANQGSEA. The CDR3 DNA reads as TGCAGCGTCGAAGCCCCGGGCGAGCAGTTCTTC. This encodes CSVEAPGEQFF.

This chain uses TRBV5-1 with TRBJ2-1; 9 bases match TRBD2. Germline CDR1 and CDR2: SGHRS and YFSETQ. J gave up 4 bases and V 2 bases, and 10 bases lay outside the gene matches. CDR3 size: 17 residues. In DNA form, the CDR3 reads TGCGCCAGCAGCTTAGGCCGTGGAGCGGGGGGTTACAATGAGCAGTTCTTC. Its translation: CASSLGRGAGGYNEQFF.

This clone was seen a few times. Here the CDR3 reads CAISEGANYGYTF. The CDR3 DNA reads as TGTGCCATCAGTGAAGGAGCTAACTATGGCTACACCTTC. The gene calls are TRBV10-3 and TRBJ1-2; D is unresolved. The CDR3 length is 13 residues. The germline gives CDR1 ENHRY, CDR2 SYGVKD. V gave up 3 bases and J gave up 0 bases, with 5 bases separating them.

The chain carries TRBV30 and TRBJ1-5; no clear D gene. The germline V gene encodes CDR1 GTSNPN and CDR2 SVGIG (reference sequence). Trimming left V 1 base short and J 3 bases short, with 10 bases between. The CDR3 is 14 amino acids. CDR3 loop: CAWSADGNNQPQHF. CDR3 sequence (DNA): TGTGCCTGGAGTGCGGACGGGAACAATCAGCCCCAGCATTTT.

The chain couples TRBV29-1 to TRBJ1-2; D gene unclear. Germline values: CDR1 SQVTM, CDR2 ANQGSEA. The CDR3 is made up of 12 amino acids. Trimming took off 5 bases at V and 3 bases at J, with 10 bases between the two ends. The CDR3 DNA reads TGCAGCGTTTTCTCCGGGGACTATGGCTACACCTTC. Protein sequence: CSVFSGDYGYTF.

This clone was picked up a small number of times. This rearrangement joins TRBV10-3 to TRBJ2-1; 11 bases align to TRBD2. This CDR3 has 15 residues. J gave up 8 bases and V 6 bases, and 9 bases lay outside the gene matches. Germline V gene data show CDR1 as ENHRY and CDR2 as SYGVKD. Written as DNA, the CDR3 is TGTGCCATCAGAGAAGCCGGGACTAGCGGATATGAGCAGTTCTTC. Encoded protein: CAIREAGTSGYEQFF.

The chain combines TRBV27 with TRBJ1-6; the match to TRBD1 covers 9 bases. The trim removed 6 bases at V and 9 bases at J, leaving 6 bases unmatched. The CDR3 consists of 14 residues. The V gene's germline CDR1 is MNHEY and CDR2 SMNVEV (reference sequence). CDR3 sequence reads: CASRRQGEGSPLHF. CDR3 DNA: TGTGCCAGCAGAAGACAGGGGGAGGGTTCACCCCTCCACTTT.

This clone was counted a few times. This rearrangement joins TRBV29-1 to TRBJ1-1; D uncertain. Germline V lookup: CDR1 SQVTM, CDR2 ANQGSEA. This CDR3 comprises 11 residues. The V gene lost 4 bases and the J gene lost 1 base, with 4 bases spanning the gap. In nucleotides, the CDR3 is TGCAGCGTTGCCAGGAACACTGAAGCTTTCTTT. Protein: CSVARNTEAFF.